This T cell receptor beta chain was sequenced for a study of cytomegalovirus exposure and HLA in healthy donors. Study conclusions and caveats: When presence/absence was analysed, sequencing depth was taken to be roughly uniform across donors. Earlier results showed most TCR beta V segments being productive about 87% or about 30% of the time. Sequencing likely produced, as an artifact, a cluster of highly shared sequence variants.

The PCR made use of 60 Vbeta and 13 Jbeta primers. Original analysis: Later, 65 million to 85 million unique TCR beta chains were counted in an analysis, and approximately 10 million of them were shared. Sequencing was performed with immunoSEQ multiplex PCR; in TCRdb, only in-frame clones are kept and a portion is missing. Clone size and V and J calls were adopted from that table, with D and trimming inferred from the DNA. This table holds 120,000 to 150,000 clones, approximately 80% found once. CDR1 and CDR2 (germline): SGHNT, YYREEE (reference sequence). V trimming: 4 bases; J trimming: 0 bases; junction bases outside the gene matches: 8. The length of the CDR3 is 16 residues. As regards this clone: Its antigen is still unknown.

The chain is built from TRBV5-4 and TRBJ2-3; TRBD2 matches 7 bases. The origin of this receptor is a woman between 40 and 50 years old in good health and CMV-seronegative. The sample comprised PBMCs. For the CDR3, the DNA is TGTGCCAGCAGCCCGGGGACTACCTCTAGCACAGATACGCAGTATTTT. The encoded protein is CASSPGTTSSTDTQYF.